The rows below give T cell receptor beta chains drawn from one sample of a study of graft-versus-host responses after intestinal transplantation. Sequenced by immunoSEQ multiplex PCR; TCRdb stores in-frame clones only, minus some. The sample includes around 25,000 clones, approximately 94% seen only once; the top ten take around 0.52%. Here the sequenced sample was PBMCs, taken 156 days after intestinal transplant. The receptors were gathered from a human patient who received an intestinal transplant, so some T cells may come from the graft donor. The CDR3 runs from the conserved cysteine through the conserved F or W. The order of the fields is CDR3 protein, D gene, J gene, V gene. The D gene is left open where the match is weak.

CASSFSRGPTGELFF | . | TRBJ2-2 | TRBV5-4
CASYPSTSPDEQFF | . | TRBJ2-1 | TRBV18
CASTGWNSPLHF | . | TRBJ1-6 | TRBV6-6
CASSGGTVAGQETQYF | . | TRBJ2-5 | TRBV5-1
CASSQVPWWANEQFF | . | TRBJ2-1 | TRBV7-6
CASSQPQGNGYTF | TRBD1 | TRBJ1-2 | TRBV14
CASGTGIFHYGYTF | . | TRBJ1-2 | TRBV27
CASSLERYQGFGNTIYF | . | TRBJ1-3 | TRBV5-1
CSGRTDFNTGELFF | . | TRBJ2-2 | TRBV29-1
CASSTRTGRETQYF | TRBD1 | TRBJ2-5 | TRBV5-1
CASSIGIRDFF | . | TRBJ1-1 | TRBV19
CASSPRDWGDTQYF | . | TRBJ2-3 | TRBV7-9
CASRRGVGGSFYNEQFF | . | TRBJ2-1 | TRBV4-2
CASSSLGVVTDTQYF | . | TRBJ2-3 | TRBV19
CASSVGTSGNTIYF | . | TRBJ1-3 | TRBV5-1
CASSFRLAGYNEQFF | TRBD2 | TRBJ2-1 | TRBV7-3
CASSKSRDRADYGYTF | . | TRBJ1-2 | TRBV21-1